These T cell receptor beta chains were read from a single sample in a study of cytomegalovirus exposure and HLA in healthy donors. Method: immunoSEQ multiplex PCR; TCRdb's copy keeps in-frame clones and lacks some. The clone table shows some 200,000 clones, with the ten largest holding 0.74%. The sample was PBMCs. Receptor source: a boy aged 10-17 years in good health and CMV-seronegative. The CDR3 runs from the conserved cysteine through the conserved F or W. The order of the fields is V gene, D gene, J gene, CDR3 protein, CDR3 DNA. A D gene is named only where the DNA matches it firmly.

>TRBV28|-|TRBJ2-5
CASSSRVTETQYF
TGTGCCAGCAGTTCCAGGGTAACGGAGACCCAGTACTTC
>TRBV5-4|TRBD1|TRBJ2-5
CASGQGTYQETQYF
TGTGCCAGTGGACAGGGAACCTATCAAGAGACCCAGTACTTC
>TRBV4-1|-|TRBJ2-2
CASSLLEAGPTGELFF
TGCGCCAGCAGCCTGCTGGAAGCAGGGCCCACCGGGGAGCTGTTTTTT
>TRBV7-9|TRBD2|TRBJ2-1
CASSPILAGVRNEQFF
TGTGCCAGCAGCCCCATTCTCGCGGGGGTACGCAATGAGCAGTTCTTC
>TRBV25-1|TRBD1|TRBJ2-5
CASSEQTGLETQYF
TGTGCCAGCAGTGAACAGACAGGGTTGGAGACCCAGTACTTC
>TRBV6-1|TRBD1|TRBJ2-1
CASSERTGDNNEQFF
TGTGCCAGCAGTGAGAGGACAGGGGATAACAATGAGCAGTTCTTC
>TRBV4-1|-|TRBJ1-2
CASSSPGVYGYTF
TGCGCCAGCAGTAGCCCGGGGGTCTATGGCTACACCTTC
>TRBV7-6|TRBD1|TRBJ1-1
CASSLDRWTGGNTEAFF
TGTGCCAGCAGCTTAGATAGGTGGACAGGGGGGAACACTGAAGCTTTCTTT
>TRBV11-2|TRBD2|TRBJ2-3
CASSWSSGGTDTQYF
TGTGCCAGCAGCTGGAGTAGCGGGGGGACAGATACGCAGTATTTT
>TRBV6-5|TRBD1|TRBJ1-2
CASSYLGQGAYGYTF
TGTGCCAGCAGTTACTTGGGACAGGGGGCATATGGCTACACCTTC
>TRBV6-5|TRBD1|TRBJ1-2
CASSSPGTGGQYGYTF
TGTGCCAGCAGTTCGCCCGGGACAGGGGGTCAATATGGCTACACCTTC
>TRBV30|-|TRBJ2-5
CAWNEVRGGGETQYF
TGTGCCTGGAATGAGGTTCGAGGGGGTGGGGAGACCCAGTACTTC